The clone carrying this T cell receptor beta chain has more than one count but fewer than ten. The target antigen is unknown. V lost 2 bases, J lost 6 bases, and 6 bases stayed unmatched. Germline CDR1 MNHEY, CDR2 SMNVEV (reference sequence). This CDR3 is built from 15 residues. Then a second PCR, running about 7 to 11 cycles, was carried out with a sample-barcoded 5' primer and a J-beta primer mix. TCRdb ran MiXCR on the 5' RACE reads and lists one entry per CDR3 protein. Among some 1.6 million distinct CDR3 sequences listed, approximately 32% were seen once. This sample is drawn from a study of blood T cells in healthy people across ages. Ten milliliters of peripheral blood were drawn from each donor. Study-wide points: Roughly linear declines in TCR beta diversity per million T cells occurred with age. It was found that TCR beta diversity correlated strongly with the percentage of naive T cells.

This sequence was found in a woman in her thirties in good health. The rearrangement joins TRBV27 to TRBJ2-1; TRBD1 matches 8 bases. The source material was blood. CDR3 DNA: TGTGCCAGCAGTTTACGGACAGGGAATGGCAATGAGCAGTTCTTC. Translating it yields CASSLRTGNGNEQFF.